This T cell receptor (beta chain) was retrieved from a study of shared clonotypes between healthy human individuals. General study results and limits: The generation probabilities recorded for non-shared clonotypes fell below those of clonotypes shared by all four donors.

The healthy adult donors were HIV-negative and reported no recent acute infections or vaccinations. Using about 220 ng DNA, approximately 27,000 T cell genomes, the sorted-subset replicate PCRs were run. Per the original data handling: Quality scores were absent from the junction-only immunoSEQ sequences, so filtering differed. The assay was immunoSEQ multiplex PCR, and TCRdb's table has in-frame clones only and misses some. That table is the source of V, J and clone size, and D and trimming were worked out from the DNA. The sample carries approximately 2.1 million clones, 90% to 95% recorded once. The sample holds one count of this clone. The target antigen is unknown. J gave up 5 bases and V 6 bases, and 5 bases lay outside the gene matches. This CDR3 comprises 15 residues. The V gene's germline CDR1 is MRHNA and CDR2 SNTAGT.

The sequenced sample was naive CD4+ T cells from PBMCs. Noted subset: CD45RA+ positively selected. The clonotype comes from a man aged 18 to 29 in good health. Some clones in this sample may be carry-over from other donors' samples. V gene TRBV6-4 combines with J gene TRBJ2-1, with TRBD2 matching 12 bases. The CDR3 reads CASSSSGRAHNEQFF. The CDR3 bases are TGTGCCAGCAGCTCTAGCGGGAGGGCCCACAATGAGCAGTTCTTC.